This T cell receptor (beta chain) was sequenced for a study of shared T cell receptors in the human thymus (dated by TCRdb to about 2021). For the wider study: The study investigated the way shared, self-reactive T-cell receptor alpha chains are produced in the human thymus.

Turning to this clone: Its antigen is currently not known. Base quality data are lacking; no much larger clone is found one base away.

Library preparation employed the immunoSEQ multiplex PCR assay. This is the immuneACCESS table as TCRdb keeps it, with only in-frame sequences that have V and J called. A part of the clones is gone; compared with another copy, unresolved V genes explain less than half, and the rest is unexplained. This sample gives approximately 760,000 clones in total; roughly 88% of them show up just once. Over 0.008% of the sample rests with the top ten. For CDR1 and CDR2, the germline V gene lists SNHLY and FYNNEI. Clipping removes 9 bases from V and 1 base from J, with 9 as the unmatched junction base count. The CDR3 measures 15 amino acids from cysteine to phenylalanine. Only CDR3 DNA is held: 45 bases, read in frame from base 1. The same data also went into a second study, on human thymus T cells. Reported in the second study: Donors were immunologically healthy infants undergoing open corrective cardiac surgery for congenital heart defects in Finland. Thymus tissue was obtained as surgical resects removed during corrective cardiac surgery. Usage of V and J gene segments appeared to be biased in both the thymic and the peripheral blood repertoires. Highly overlapping thymic TCR repertoires among unrelated individuals were reported in the related research. TCR alpha and beta repertoires from roughly eight infant thymus samples and a few related peripheral blood samples were characterized in the study. The cohort included six male and two female infants, with donor ages spanning 7 to 244 days. Thymocytes were mechanically released from the tissue and were stored as pellets of about 9.5-31 million cells at -70 degrees C. Genomic DNA was extracted from frozen cell pellets with a QIAsymphony instrument. Using the immunoSEQ multiplex PCR assay, the TCRB and TCRAD loci were amplified from a standardized quantity of quality-controlled genomic DNA. The V(D)J region was spanned by amplicons of a length sufficient to cover the CDR3 and to identify V and J genes. The commercial immunoSEQ service was used to sequence amplicons on an Illumina platform. Primer bias and sequencing errors were corrected as previously described, and TCRAD and TCRB definitions were based on the IMGT database. The repertoires were analysed using immunoSEQ Analyzer 3.0 and VDJTools for basic statistics, V/J segment usage, diversity estimates, rarefaction and pairwise overlap. Diversity was estimated with Chao1, ChaoE, Efron-Thisted, Shannon and inverse Simpson indices, and also on datasets down-sampled to the smallest sample. Repertoire overlap was determined by strict matching of CDR3 nucleotide sequence, V gene and J gene, and Jaccard-based multidimensional scaling clustering was applied. On average, thymus samples gave roughly 800,000 unique TCRB clonotypes, whereas blood samples gave about 84,000.

The rearrangement joined TRBV2 to TRBJ1-1, with 9 central nucleotides matching TRBD1. Sequencing used thymocytes. This clonotype originated in a girl under three years old with a congenital heart defect. Donor details come from another sample of the same person, matched by shared clones. At the DNA level, the sequence is TGTGCCAGAAAGGACAGGGGAGAAGGGAACACTGAAGCTTTCTTT. Its protein reads: CARKDRGEGNTEAFF.